Described below is a single T cell receptor (beta chain) sequence and its context. The antigen this receptor binds is unknown. Per-base qualities were not stored, and no clone one base away is much larger. TCRbeta CDR3 regions were amplified from genomic DNA by means of the immunoSEQ Assay, a bias-controlled multiplex PCR. As for the authors' bioinformatics: The number of nucleated cells in each sample was estimated from the amplification of reference gene primers within the assay. To quantify the absolute abundance of each unique TCRbeta CDR3 rearrangement, sequence reads were collapsed and filtered. For each sample, productive Simpson clonality was calculated as the square root of Simpson's diversity index across productive rearrangements. TCRdb provides this immuneACCESS table in a form limited to in-frame rearrangements. Some clones are lacking; in checked studies, under half of them reflect an unresolved V gene, and why the rest are absent is not known. The V and J calls and the clone size are those of that table, but D and trimming were determined from the DNA. The sample table lists some 50,000 clones, approximately 90% of them with a count of one. Approximately 3% of the sample is taken by the ten largest.

In the prospective study, participants were about 18 to 95 years old, resided in under 30 geographic areas of the United States, and were enrolled through a virtual design. Cohort assignment in the prospective study relied on participant-reported clinical history from a screening survey and a study questionnaire. ImmuneRACE Cohort 3 recovered participants were defined by two consecutive negative NP/OP PCR tests, healthcare professional clearance, or symptom resolution. In the prospective study, whole blood, serum and a nasopharyngeal or oropharyngeal swab were collected from each participant by mobile phlebotomists. Over a roughly 2-month period, participants in the prospective study had the option of providing additional blood draws and questionnaires. Blood samples from the prospective study were shipped frozen or at room temperature prior to DNA extraction. V loses 6 bases at its end and J loses 0 bases; junction bases beyond the gene matches: 4. Counted from cysteine to phenylalanine, this CDR3 has 15 amino acids. Left in the record is the CDR3 DNA by itself, 45 bases read in frame from the first base. CDR1 and CDR2 are drawn from the germline V gene (reference sequence): SEHNR, FQNEAQ.

This sample stems from a study of blood T cell repertoires in COVID-19 (TCRdb year 2020). At the level of the whole study: Samples covering the acute and convalescent phases of COVID-19 were provided by collaborators in the United States, Italy and Spain. The material from the prospective study consisted of cDNA or gDNA derived from T cells, B-cell-depleted T cells, or PBMCs. Deeply sampled blood TCRbeta repertoires from subjects exposed to, actively infected with, or recovered from COVID-19 were included in the dataset. The repertoires were released in a freely available public database meant as a resource for research on the immune response to SARS-CoV-2. The samples were drawn from two sources: the first 160 participants of the ongoing ImmuneRACE study, and fewer than 1,500 subjects contributed by 6 global collaborators. Sample metadata almost always included a de-identified subject ID, COVID-19 status, age in years and sex. Where available, HLA class I and class II types were taken from metadata supplied by the sample provider and were not determined by assay-based typing. Results and caveats for the whole study, not just this receptor: The quantity of clinical and demographic metadata differed by source and by participant and was supplied without curation.

Sequencing was performed on PBMCs or T cells enriched from blood (not recorded which). The rearrangement joined TRBV7-9 to TRBJ2-2, with 7 middle bases fitting TRBD1. This receptor was taken from a woman in her forties or fifties who had recovered from COVID-19. The DNA is TGTGCCAGCAGGCCCGGGACAGCGAACACCGGGGAGCTGTTTTTT. It codes for CASRPGTANTGELFF.